Listed here are 23 T cell receptor beta chains from one sample, sequenced in a study of blood T cell repertoires in COVID-19. Assay: immunoSEQ multiplex PCR; the TCRdb copy retains only in-frame clones and omits some. The table has about 140,000 clones, 84% seen once. Sequencing was performed on peripheral blood. All receptors come from a woman of 80 years or more in a cohort sampled during active or convalescent COVID-19.

This chain links TRBV4-2 with TRBJ1-3; 9 nucleotides line up with TRBD1. From germline, CDR1 is LGHNA and CDR2 YNFKEQ. J gave up 2 bases and V 2 bases, and 1 base lay outside the gene matches. The CDR3 has 15 amino acids. The CDR3 coding sequence is TGTGCCAGCAGCCAAAGGACAGGGGCTGGAAACACCATATATTTT. Its translation is CASSQRTGAGNTIYF.

This clone was observed a handful of times. The chain joins TRBV10-3 to TRBJ1-1; TRBD1 matches at 8 bases. Per germline, CDR1 ENHRY and CDR2 SYGVKD. CDR3 size: 13 residues. V gave up 11 bases and J gave up 0 bases; unmatched junction bases: 5. CDR3 bases: TGTGCCGTCGACAGGGGTCTGAACACTGAAGCTTTCTTT. Residues: CAVDRGLNTEAFF.

The chain couples TRBV9 to TRBJ1-2; the match to TRBD1 covers 8 bases. The length of the CDR3 is 16 residues. Trimming took 3 bases from V and 5 from J; bases not matched to a gene: 12. CDR1 is SGDLS, CDR2 YYNGEE, per germline. As DNA, the CDR3 is TGTGCCAGCAGCGAGGCAGGGGGCATTTCTCCGTATGGCTACACCTTC. It codes for CASSEAGGISPYGYTF.

V gene TRBV9 combines with J gene TRBJ2-1; the D gene is possibly TRBD1 (6 bases). Germline CDR1 SGDLS, CDR2 YYNGEE. The V gene lost 2 bases and the J gene lost 2 bases, with 11 bases spanning the gap. CDR3 length: 15 residues. CDR3 amino acids: CASSVDSFPYNEQFF. DNA for the CDR3: TGTGCCAGCAGCGTGGACAGTTTCCCCTACAATGAGCAGTTCTTC.

The chain has TRBV27 and TRBJ2-1; D not resolved. The CDR3 covers 15 residues. V was trimmed by 5 bases and J by 0 bases, leaving 11 bases between them. From germline, CDR1 is MNHEY and CDR2 SMNVEV (reference sequence). The CDR3, as DNA: TGTGCCAGCAGTCCCTTTGAGAGCTCCTACAATGAGCAGTTCTTC. Translating it yields CASSPFESSYNEQFF.

The chain carries TRBV9 and TRBJ2-1, with D possibly matching TRBD2 (6 bases). The V gene lost 5 bases and the J gene lost 1 base, with 16 bases spanning the gap. Per the germline V gene, CDR1 is SGDLS and CDR2 is YYNGEE. The CDR3 extends over 16 amino acids. As DNA, the CDR3 is TGTGCCAGCAGTGCTCCCCGTGGGGGGTCCTACAATGAGCAGTTCTTC. Its translation is CASSAPRGGSYNEQFF.

The chain joins TRBV5-4 to TRBJ2-5; TRBD2 matches at 10 bases. The CDR3 is made up of 14 amino acids. Germline assignment: CDR1 SGHNT and CDR2 YYREEE (reference sequence). With 5 bases clipped from V and 5 bases from J, the junction kept 6 bases outside the gene matches. The CDR3 region has the DNA TGTGCCAGCAGTACCCTAGCGGGGGTCGAGACCCAGTACTTC. This codes for CASSTLAGVETQYF.

The gene calls are TRBV7-6 and TRBJ1-1, with a possible D match to TRBD1 (5 bases). Germline V CDR1 and CDR2: SGHVS, FNYEAQ. The germline V and J ends were trimmed by 4 bases and 1 base, with 10 bases remaining between them. The CDR3 extends over 14 amino acids. CDR3 DNA: TGTGCCAGCAGCTGGGGGAGGAGGAACACTGAAGCTTTCTTT. Its protein is CASSWGRRNTEAFF.

V is TRBV19 and J is TRBJ2-3; D gene ambiguous. The CDR3 extends over 11 amino acids. V was clipped by 3 bases and J by 6 bases, with 4 bases between them. Germline V gene lookup returns CDR1 LNHDA and CDR2 SQIVND (reference sequence). The CDR3: CASSMSDTQYF. The CDR3 DNA is TGTGCCAGTAGTATGTCGGATACGCAGTATTTT. The full variable domain, with the rest looked up from reference TRBV19 and TRBJ2-3, is DGGITQSPKYLFRKEGQNVTLSCEQNLNHDAMYWYRQDPGQGLRLIYYSQIVNDFQKGDIAEGYSVSREKKESFPLTVTSAQKNPTAFYLCASSMSDTQYFGPGTRLTVL.

The V gene is TRBV29-1, the J gene TRBJ1-2, with 9 nucleotides matching TRBD1. The CDR3 has 14 residues. V was clipped by 3 bases and J by 4 bases; unmatched bases: 6. Germline CDR1 and CDR2: SQVTM and ANQGSEA. The DNA for the CDR3 is TGCAGCGTTGAGGGTGGGACAGGGCCCTATGGCTACACCTTC. Translation: CSVEGGTGPYGYTF.

The chain couples TRBV19 to TRBJ2-7; the D gene is possibly TRBD2 (6 bases). Germline CDR1 is LNHDA and CDR2 is SQIVND (reference sequence). This CDR3 spans 14 amino acids. Trimming took off 5 bases at V and 6 bases at J, with 17 bases between the two ends. CDR3 in amino acids: CASSPNPGGIEQYF. The CDR3 DNA reads TGTGCCAGTAGTCCCAACCCTGGGGGGATCGAGCAGTACTTC.

The chain is built from TRBV18 and TRBJ2-1; D is possibly TRBD1 (5 bases). Germline V gene lookup returns CDR1 KGHSH and CDR2 LQKENI. The CDR3 contains 13 residues. Trimming pared 6 bases from V and 11 bases from J, leaving 17 bases between. CDR3: CASSQLQGSQQFF. The CDR3 coding sequence is TGTGCCAGCTCGCAACTCCAGGGATCTCAGCAGTTCTTC.

The chain couples TRBV23-1 to TRBJ1-1; TRBD1 matches 8 bases. TRBV23-1 qualifies as an ORF whose function is uncertain. Trimming cost V 5 bases and J 5 bases; bases outside gene matches: 10. The CDR3 totals 15 residues. In DNA, the CDR3 is TGCGCCAGCAGTAAGGACAGGGTTCGGGGAACTGAAGCTTTCTTT. This gives the protein CASSKDRVRGTEAFF.

The rearrangement uses TRBV5-1 and TRBJ2-6; D is perhaps TRBD1 (5 bases). Trimming took off 1 base at V and 4 bases at J, with 12 bases between the two ends. Germline V gives CDR1 SGHRS, CDR2 YFSETQ. CDR3 length: 16 amino acids. DNA for the CDR3: TGCGCCAGCAGCTTGAAGGCAGGGTCCGGGGCCAACGTCCTGACTTTC. It specifies CASSLKAGSGANVLTF. The full variable domain, with the rest looked up from reference TRBV5-1 and TRBJ2-6, is KAGVTQTPRYLIKTRGQQVTLSCSPISGHRSVSWYQQTPGQGLQFLFEYFSETQRNKGNFPGRFSGRQFSNSRSEMNVSTLELGDSALYLCASSLKAGSGANVLTFGAGSRLTVL.

This chain uses TRBV11-3 with TRBJ1-5; D is unclear. V was pared by 5 bases and J by 8 bases, with 22 bases between. Germline assignment: CDR1 SGHNT and CDR2 YENEEA. The CDR3 extends over 16 amino acids. This CDR3 reads CASSHDKGSPSEPQHF. DNA of the CDR3: TGTGCCAGCAGCCACGACAAAGGTTCCCCCAGTGAGCCCCAGCATTTT.

The chain joins TRBV13 to TRBJ1-2, with D uncertain. CDR1 is PRHDT, CDR2 FYEKMQ, per germline (reference sequence). V gave up 2 bases and J gave up 2 bases, with 12 bases separating them. This CDR3 is 15 amino acids long. The CDR3 loop reads CASSLRVQLNYGYTF. The CDR3 DNA sequence: TGTGCCAGCAGCTTACGGGTACAACTGAACTATGGCTACACCTTC.

The rearrangement uses TRBV7-2 and TRBJ1-1, with no clear D. Germline assignment: CDR1 SGHTA and CDR2 FQGNSA. V was trimmed by 1 base and J by 1 base, leaving 7 bases between them. The CDR3 consists of 14 residues. This CDR3 reads CASSLGGGNTEAFF. DNA for the CDR3: TGTGCCAGCAGCTTAGGTGGCGGGAACACTGAAGCTTTCTTT.

This clone was detected only a few times. CDR3 protein: CASRPAGQEVAFF. CDR3 DNA sequence: TGTGCCAGCAGACCAGCGGGACAGGAAGTCGCTTTCTTT. V usage is TRBV12-3 or TRBV12-4 and J usage is TRBJ1-1, with 8 bases aligning to TRBD1. Trimming at V came to 6 bases and at J to 11 bases, leaving 11 bases not matched to a gene. This CDR3 contains 13 residues.

This clone was picked up one time. CDR3 amino acids: CASRVQGRTDTQYF. In DNA, the CDR3 is TGTGCCAGCAGAGTTCAGGGCCGCACAGATACGCAGTATTTT. The chain recombines TRBV7-9 with TRBJ2-3; a weak D match, TRBD1 (5 bases). The V gene lost 6 bases and the J gene lost 1 base, with 11 bases spanning the gap. The CDR3 has 14 amino acids. Germline CDR1 is SEHNR and CDR2 is FQNEAQ (reference sequence).

The chain uses TRBV5-1 and TRBJ2-1, with 7 bases aligning to TRBD1. Trimming at V came to 3 bases and at J to 5 bases, leaving 8 bases not matched to a gene. The V gene's germline CDR1 is SGHRS and CDR2 YFSETQ. The CDR3 extends over 15 amino acids. The CDR3 DNA follows: TGCGCCAGCAGCTCGACGGACAGGTTTAACAATGAGCAGTTCTTC. Protein sequence: CASSSTDRFNNEQFF.

V and J are TRBV5-4 and TRBJ2-7; 7 nucleotides line up with TRBD1. There are 15 residues in the CDR3. The V and J ends lost 0 bases and 0 bases, in that order; junction bases with no gene match: 3. Germline CDR1 SGHNT, CDR2 YYREEE (reference sequence). CDR3 DNA sequence: TGTGCCAGCAGCTTGGGGCAGGGGGACTCCTACGAGCAGTACGTC. Translation: CASSLGQGDSYEQYV.

The rearrangement uses TRBV6-2 or TRBV6-3 and TRBJ1-4; D not resolved. Deletions cut 2 bases from V and 8 bases from J, with 15 bases between. CDR1 and CDR2 from the germline V gene are MNHEY and SVGEGT. The CDR3 spans 15 residues. CDR3 DNA: TGTGCCAGCAGTTACCCGCCTCCGGGTGAGGAAAAACTGTTTTTT. Translated: CASSYPPPGEEKLFF.

J is TRBJ1-1 and V is TRBV14; 7 positions agree with TRBD1. This CDR3 is built from 15 residues. Germline V CDR1 and CDR2: SGHDN, FVKESK. With V trimmed by 7 bases and J by 1 base, 9 bases remained unmatched. CDR3 nucleotide sequence: TGTGCCAGCACCCCCCTGACAGGGACGAACACTGAAGCTTTCTTT. Translating gives CASTPLTGTNTEAFF. The full variable domain, with the rest looked up from reference TRBV14 and TRBJ1-1, is EAGVTQFPSHSVIEKGQTVTLRCDPISGHDNLYWYRRVMGKEIKFLLHFVKESKQDESGMPNNRFLAERTGGTYSTLKVQPAELEDSGVYFCASTPLTGTNTEAFFGQGTRLTVV.